The rows below give T cell receptor beta chains drawn from one sample of a study of blood T cell repertoires in COVID-19. The assay was immunoSEQ multiplex PCR, and TCRdb's table has in-frame clones only and misses some. The sample consists of roughly 230,000 clones, over 70% of them appearing once. Sequenced sample: peripheral blood. All receptors come from a man between 40 and 49 years old with active or convalescent COVID-19. Both conserved end residues are part of each CDR3. Each record gives: clone size, J gene, CDR3 length, D gene, V gene, CDR3 protein, CDR3 DNA. The D gene is left open where the match is weak. Clone size is given for some rows only: seen once, a few or many times, or a class if the clone is expanded.

once | TRBJ1-4 | 16 | . | TRBV4-1 | CASSQAGAAGNEKLFF | TGCGCCAGCAGCCAAGCAGGGGCGGCAGGTAATGAAAAACTGTTTTTT
. | TRBJ1-3 | 14 | TRBD1 | TRBV29-1 | CSVGGQGSGNTIYF | TGCAGCGTCGGCGGACAGGGGTCTGGAAACACCATATATTTT
. | TRBJ1-1 | 14 | . | TRBV4-2 | CASSQLQGNTEAFF | TGTGCCAGCAGCCAACTACAGGGGAACACTGAAGCTTTCTTT
. | TRBJ1-1 | 14 | TRBD1 | TRBV6-6 | CASSLMGQGTEAFF | TGTGCCAGCAGTCTTATGGGACAGGGGACTGAAGCTTTCTTT
. | TRBJ1-1 | 15 | TRBD1 | TRBV9 | CASSPRDRINTEAFF | TGTGCCAGCAGCCCCCGGGACAGGATTAACACTGAAGCTTTCTTT
. | TRBJ2-7 | 13 | . | TRBV21-1 | CASSTGPAGEQYF | TGTGCCAGCAGCACCGGGCCAGCGGGGGAGCAGTACTTC
once | TRBJ2-5 | 15 | . | TRBV9 | CASSVAAAGQETQYF | TGTGCCAGCAGCGTAGCAGCGGCCGGACAAGAGACCCAGTACTTC
. | TRBJ2-1 | 17 | TRBD1 | TRBV7-2 | CASSLPRWTGSYNEQFF | TGTGCCAGCAGCTTACCCCGGTGGACAGGCTCCTACAATGAGCAGTTCTTC
. | TRBJ2-7 | 14 | TRBD2 | TRBV7-8 | CASSHGRTSNEQYF | TGTGCCAGCAGCCATGGGAGGACTAGCAACGAGCAGTACTTC
once | TRBJ2-1 | 14 | TRBD1 | TRBV29-1 | CSAIQGYSYNEQFF | TGCAGCGCCATACAGGGGTATTCGTACAATGAGCAGTTCTTC
. | TRBJ2-2 | 17 | TRBD1 | TRBV24-1 | CATSDSLVRGQAGELFF | TGTGCCACCAGTGACTCCCTTGTAAGGGGGCAGGCCGGGGAGCTGTTTTTT
. | TRBJ1-2 | 14 | . | TRBV10-3 | CAISDLQGNYGYTF | TGTGCCATCAGTGACCTACAGGGTAACTATGGCTACACCTTC
. | TRBJ1-1 | 17 | TRBD1 | TRBV5-4 | CASSQPTGGYPNTEAFF | TGTGCCAGCAGCCAACCGACAGGGGGCTATCCGAACACTGAAGCTTTCTTT
. | TRBJ2-2 | 15 | TRBD1 | TRBV19 | CASRSPGQVAGELFF | TGTGCCAGTCGGTCTCCGGGACAGGTTGCCGGGGAGCTGTTTTTT
. | TRBJ2-5 | 16 | . | TRBV7-3 | CASSSYERAEQETQYF | TGTGCCAGCAGCTCATATGAGCGAGCGGAACAAGAGACCCAGTACTTC
. | TRBJ1-4 | 17 | TRBD1 | TRBV5-8 | CASSSGTGVREGEKLFF | TGTGCCAGCAGCTCCGGGACAGGGGTCCGGGAAGGTGAAAAACTGTTTTTT
. | TRBJ2-2 | 14 | TRBD2 | TRBV7-2 | CASSLSGGTWELFF | TGTGCCAGCAGCTTGAGCGGGGGGACGTGGGAGCTGTTTTTT
. | TRBJ2-3 | 17 | TRBD1 | TRBV6-4 | CASSHTGRTGKVDTQYF | TGTGCCAGCAGCCATACCGGCCGGACAGGGAAGGTAGATACGCAGTATTTT